One T cell receptor beta chain is described in this entry. This sample was taken from a study of blood T cell repertoires in COVID-19. Background on the study: Samples of COVID-19 (acute and convalescent) were obtained from the United States, Italy and Spain. T cells, B-cell-depleted T cells, or PBMCs supplied cDNA or gDNA.

CDR3 length equals 15 residues. Germline CDR1 is SGHRS and CDR2 is YFSETQ. The V end was cut by 6 bases, the J end by 3 bases, with 18 bases between. Original processing notes: Counts of nucleated cells, estimated from reference gene primer amplification, were obtained. The table came from immunoSEQ multiplex PCR; TCRdb's copy has only in-frame clones and leaves some out. V, J and clone size reflect that table, while D and trimming were determined from the DNA. The sample has more than 85,000 clones; approximately 92% are singletons. The chain has TRBV5-1 and TRBJ2-5; maybe TRBD1 (5 bases). Input material: peripheral blood. This TCR was recovered from a man between 65 and 80 years old with acute or convalescent COVID-19. CDR3: CASTSLGATEETQYF. The CDR3 DNA follows: TGCGCCAGCACATCGCTTGGGGCTACGGAAGAGACCCAGTACTTC. Using reference TRBV5-1 and TRBJ2-5 for the parts outside the CDR3, the full variable domain is KAGVTQTPRYLIKTRGQQVTLSCSPISGHRSVSWYQQTPGQGLQFLFEYFSETQRNKGNFPGRFSGRQFSNSRSEMNVSTLELGDSALYLCASTSLGATEETQYFGPGTRLLVL.